This TCR beta chain was captured by sequencing in a study of blood T cell repertoires in COVID-19. At the level of the study: Collection of acute and convalescent COVID-19 samples took place in the United States, Italy and Spain. The cDNA or gDNA used as material had been derived from T cells, B-cell-depleted T cells, or PBMCs.

Per the authors' pipeline: How many nucleated cells were present was estimated from reference gene primer amplification. TCRdb's table, derived via immunoSEQ multiplex PCR, lists solely in-frame clones and lacks some. That table gives V, J and clone size, and the DNA gave D and trimming. The sample contains 260,000 or so clones, around 81% of which appear only once. The CDR3 runs 12 residues. CDR1 is SQVTM and CDR2 is ANQGSEA in the germline V gene. Trimming stripped 3 bases from V and 3 bases from J, with 8 bases between. The receptor was isolated from a woman older than 75 with COVID-19, enrolled during active disease. The rearrangement links TRBV29-1 to TRBJ2-5, with a weak D call TRBD2 (6 bases). Sequencing was done on a sample of peripheral blood. The CDR3 coding sequence is TGCAGCGTTGACGGGGGTGAAGAGACCCAGTACTTC. This sequence encodes CSVDGGEETQYF.